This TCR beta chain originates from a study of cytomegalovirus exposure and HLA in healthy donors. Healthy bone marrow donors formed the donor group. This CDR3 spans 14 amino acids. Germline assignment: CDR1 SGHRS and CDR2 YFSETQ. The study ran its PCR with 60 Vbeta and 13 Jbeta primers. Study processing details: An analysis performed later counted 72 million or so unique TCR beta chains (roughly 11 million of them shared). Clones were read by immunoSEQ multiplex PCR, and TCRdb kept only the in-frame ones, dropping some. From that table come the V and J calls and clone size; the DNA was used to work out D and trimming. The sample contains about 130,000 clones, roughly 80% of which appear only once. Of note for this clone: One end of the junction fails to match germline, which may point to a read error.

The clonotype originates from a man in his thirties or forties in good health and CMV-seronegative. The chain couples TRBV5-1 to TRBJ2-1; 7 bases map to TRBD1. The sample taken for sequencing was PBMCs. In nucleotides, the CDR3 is TGCGTCAGCAGCTTCGGGACAGAATACAATGAGCAGTTCTTC. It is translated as CVSSFGTEYNEQFF.